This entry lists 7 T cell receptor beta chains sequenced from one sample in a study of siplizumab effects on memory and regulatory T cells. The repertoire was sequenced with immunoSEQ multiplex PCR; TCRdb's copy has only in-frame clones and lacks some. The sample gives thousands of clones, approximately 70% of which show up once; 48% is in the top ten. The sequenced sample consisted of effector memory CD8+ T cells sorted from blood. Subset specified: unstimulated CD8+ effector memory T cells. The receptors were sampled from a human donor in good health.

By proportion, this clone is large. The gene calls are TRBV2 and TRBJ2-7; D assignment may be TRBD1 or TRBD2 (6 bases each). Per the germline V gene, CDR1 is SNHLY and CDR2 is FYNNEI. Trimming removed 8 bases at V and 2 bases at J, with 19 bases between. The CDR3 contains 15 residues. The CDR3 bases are TGTGCCAGCGGGGGCGGGGCAGGGAACCCCTACGAGCAGTACTTC. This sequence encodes CASGGGAGNPYEQYF.

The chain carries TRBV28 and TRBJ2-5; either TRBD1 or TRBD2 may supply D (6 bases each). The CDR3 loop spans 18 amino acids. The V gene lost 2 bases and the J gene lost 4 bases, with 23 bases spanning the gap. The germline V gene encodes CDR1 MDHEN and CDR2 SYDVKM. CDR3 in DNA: TGTGCCAGCAGTTTAGAAGAGTGGAGCCGGGGGCCCAGAGAGACCCAGTACTTC. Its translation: CASSLEEWSRGPRETQYF.

Written as DNA, the CDR3 is TGTGCCAGCAGCTCGTACAGGGTTGGATCCTACAATGAGCAGTTCTTC. Protein product: CASSSYRVGSYNEQFF. The rearrangement joins TRBV7-8 to TRBJ2-1, with D possibly matching TRBD1 (6 bases). The CDR3 is 16 amino acids. CDR1 and CDR2 from the germline V gene are SGHVS and FQNEAQ. Trimming left V 4 bases short and J 1 base short, with 14 bases between.

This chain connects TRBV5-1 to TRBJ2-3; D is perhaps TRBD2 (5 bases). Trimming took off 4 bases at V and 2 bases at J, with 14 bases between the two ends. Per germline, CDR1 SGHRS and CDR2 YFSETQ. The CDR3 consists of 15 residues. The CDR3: CASSPGLKYTDTQYF. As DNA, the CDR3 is TGCGCCAGCAGCCCCGGACTGAAATACACAGATACGCAGTATTTT.

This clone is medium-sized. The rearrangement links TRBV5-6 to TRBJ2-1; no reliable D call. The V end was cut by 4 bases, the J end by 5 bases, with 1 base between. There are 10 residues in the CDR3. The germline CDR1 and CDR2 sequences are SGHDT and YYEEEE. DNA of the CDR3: TGTGCCAGCAGCCACAATGAGCAGTTCTTC. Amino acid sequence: CASSHNEQFF. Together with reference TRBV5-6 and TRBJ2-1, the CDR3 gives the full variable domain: DAGVTQSPTHLIKTRGQQVTLRCSPKSGHDTVSWYQQALGQGPQFIFQYYEEEERQRGNFPDRFSGHQFPNYSSELNVNALLLGDSALYLCASSHNEQFFGPGTRLTVL.

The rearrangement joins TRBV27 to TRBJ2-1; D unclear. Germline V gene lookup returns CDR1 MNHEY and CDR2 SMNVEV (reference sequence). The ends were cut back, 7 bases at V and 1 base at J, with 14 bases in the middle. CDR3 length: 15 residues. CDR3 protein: CASTLGFGSYNEQFF. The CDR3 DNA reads TGTGCCAGCACTCTTGGCTTTGGATCCTACAATGAGCAGTTCTTC.

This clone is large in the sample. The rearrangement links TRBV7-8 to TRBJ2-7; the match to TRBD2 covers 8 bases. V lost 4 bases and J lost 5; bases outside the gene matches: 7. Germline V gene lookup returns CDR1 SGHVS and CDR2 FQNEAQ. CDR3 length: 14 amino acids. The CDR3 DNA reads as TGTGCCAGCAGCTCGGAGGCGGGGGGCCACGAGCAGTACTTC. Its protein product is CASSSEAGGHEQYF.